A single sample is the source of the 8 T cell receptor beta chains below, sequenced in a study of early T cells in non-severe SARS-CoV-2 infection. TCRdb re-called the 5' RACE reads through MiXCR, storing one row per CDR3 protein. In the table there are tens of thousands of distinct CDR3 sequences, 5% to 6% of which are singletons. The sequences come from whole blood, collected at baseline. These receptor sequences come from an adult who was a healthcare worker with PCR-confirmed SARS-CoV-2 infection or an uninfected control (not recorded which).

This clonotype was found many times. The V call is TRBV28, the J call TRBJ1-5, with D perhaps matching TRBD1 (6 bases). The V gene lost 6 bases and the J gene lost 8 bases, with 17 bases spanning the gap. CDR1 MDHEN and CDR2 SYDVKM come from the germline V gene. The CDR3 has 14 residues. CDR3 nucleotide sequence: TGTGCCAGCAGGTCCTCAGGGGCCGGGGAGCCCCAGCATTTT. Translating it yields CASRSSGAGEPQHF. The variable domain in full, completed from reference TRBV28 and TRBJ1-5, reads DVKVTQSSRYLVKRTGEKVFLECVQDMDHENMFWYRQDPGLGLRLIYFSYDVKMKEKGDIPEGYSVSREKKERFSLILESASTNQTSMYLCASRSSGAGEPQHFGDGTRLSIL.

This clonotype came up many times. The chain joins TRBV7-9 to TRBJ1-1, with D uncertain. CDR1 SEHNR and CDR2 FQNEAQ come from the germline V gene (reference sequence). The germline V and J ends were trimmed by 5 bases and 6 bases, with 7 bases remaining between them. The CDR3 length is 11 residues. This CDR3 is CASSRRSEAFF. In DNA, the CDR3 is TGTGCCAGCAGCCGAAGGTCTGAAGCTTTCTTT.

This clonotype was observed at least ten times. V and J are TRBV4-1 and TRBJ2-1; TRBD2 aligns across 11 bases. The V and J ends lost 0 bases and 3 bases, in that order; junction bases with no gene match: 4. Germline V gives CDR1 MGHRA, CDR2 YSYEKL. The CDR3 runs 17 residues. The CDR3 DNA reads TGCGCCAGCAGCCAAGAAGCCGGGACTAGCGGCTACAATGAGCAGTTCTTC. Its translation: CASSQEAGTSGYNEQFF.

This clonotype has at least ten counts. This chain connects TRBV3-1 to TRBJ2-7; D call uncertain. Germline V lookup: CDR1 LGHDT, CDR2 YNNKEL (reference sequence). V lost 0 bases and J 0 bases, leaving 15 bases between the germline ends. The length of the CDR3 is 17 residues. CDR3 loop: CASSQDPWSASSYEQYF. The CDR3 coding sequence is TGTGCCAGCAGCCAAGACCCTTGGAGCGCGAGCTCCTACGAGCAGTACTTC.

This clonotype was picked up a small number of times. The rearrangement uses TRBV3-1 and TRBJ2-3, with no clear D. This CDR3 has 14 amino acids. CDR1 is LGHDT and CDR2 is YNNKEL in the germline V gene (reference sequence). Trimming shortened V by 0 bases and J by 6 bases, and 10 bases separated the two germline ends. The CDR3, as DNA: TGTGCCAGCAGCCAAGATCAGGCAACCGATACGCAGTATTTT. This encodes CASSQDQATDTQYF.

This clonotype was seen many times. V and J are TRBV20-1 and TRBJ2-1; 9 bases are a match to TRBD2. Germline V lookup: CDR1 DFQATT, CDR2 SNEGSKA (reference sequence). The CDR3 contains 16 residues. V shed 6 bases, J shed 2 bases, and the junction held 11 bases outside the gene matches. CDR3 in amino acids: CSARPWGLAAYNEQFF. DNA for the CDR3: TGCAGTGCCCGCCCCTGGGGACTAGCCGCCTACAATGAGCAGTTCTTC.

The table lists this clonotype with many counts. The chain has TRBV6-1 and TRBJ1-5; no clear D gene. Germline V gene data show CDR1 as MNHNS and CDR2 as SASEGT. V lost 3 bases to trimming and J lost 6 bases, with 3 bases between them. This CDR3 comprises 11 residues. CDR3 sequence reads: CASSDVQPQHF. The DNA for the CDR3 is TGTGCCAGCAGTGATGTTCAGCCCCAGCATTTT.

The gene calls are TRBV6-1 and TRBJ1-4; D is perhaps TRBD1 (5 bases). Deletions cut 6 bases from V and 8 bases from J, with 13 bases between. There are 13 residues in the CDR3. Germline V CDR1 and CDR2: MNHNS, SASEGT. The CDR3, as DNA: TGTGCCAGCAGCCAGGACTACAGGGAAAAACTGTTTTTT. Its protein product is CASSQDYREKLFF.